These 26 T cell receptor beta chains originate from one sample sequenced in a study of technical replicates of blood from several donors. The table came from immunoSEQ multiplex PCR; TCRdb's copy has only in-frame clones and leaves some out. The table records about 83,000 clones, around 90% of them present only once. The sample was T cells isolated from PBMCs. These receptors were obtained from a human donor in good health.

In nucleotides, the CDR3 is TGTGCCAGCTCAGTAACAGGGGACTCTGGAAACACCATATATTTT. Amino acid sequence: CASSVTGDSGNTIYF. The V gene is TRBV18, the J gene TRBJ1-3; 7 bases match TRBD1. With V trimmed by 5 bases and J by 0 bases, 4 bases remained unmatched. This CDR3 has 15 residues. CDR1 is KGHSH and CDR2 is LQKENI in the germline V gene. The entire variable domain, with the rest obtained from reference TRBV18 and TRBJ1-3, is as follows: NAGVMQNPRHLVRRRGQEARLRCSPMKGHSHVYWYRQLPEEGLKFMVYLQKENIIDESGMPKERFSAEFPKEGPSILRIQQVVRGDSAAYFCASSVTGDSGNTIYFGEGSWLTVV.

This chain joins TRBV5-1 and TRBJ1-6; D ambiguous. V was pared by 2 bases and J by 10 bases, with 13 bases between. The CDR3 runs 14 residues. The germline CDR1 and CDR2 sequences are SGHRS and YFSETQ. The CDR3 reads CASSLEQPESPLHF. The CDR3 DNA reads TGCGCCAGCAGCTTAGAACAGCCGGAATCACCCCTCCACTTT.

In this sample, this clone turned up once. The V and J genes are TRBV7-2 and TRBJ2-3, with D perhaps matching TRBD2 (5 bases). CDR3 length: 14 amino acids. Per the germline V gene, CDR1 is SGHTA and CDR2 is FQGNSA. V lost 1 base and J lost 3, with 8 bases in between. Here the CDR3 reads CASSLGPGTDTQYF. DNA of the CDR3: TGTGCCAGCAGCTTAGGTCCGGGGACAGATACGCAGTATTTT.

This clone appeared a few times. The rearrangement uses TRBV2 and TRBJ1-5, with TRBD1 matching over 10 bases. The CDR3 spans 12 residues. The V and J ends lost 9 bases and 7 bases, in that order; junction bases with no gene match: 3. Germline assignment: CDR1 SNHLY and CDR2 FYNNEI. This chain's CDR3 is CARGTGEQPQHF. The CDR3 bases are TGTGCCAGGGGGACAGGGGAACAGCCCCAGCATTTT. The full variable domain, with the rest looked up from reference TRBV2 and TRBJ1-5, is EPEVTQTPSHQVTQMGQEVILRCVPISNHLYFYWYRQILGQKVEFLVSFYNNEISEKSEIFDDQFSVERPDGSNFTLKIRSTKLEDSAMYFCARGTGEQPQHFGDGTRLSIL.

The CDR3 DNA follows: TGTGCCAGTACACGGCGGGACACAGATACGCAGTATTTT. Its protein product is CASTRRDTDTQYF. The chain joins TRBV19 to TRBJ2-3, with a weak D call TRBD2 (6 bases). The CDR3 has 13 amino acids. Germline V gene sequence: CDR1 LNHDA, CDR2 SQIVND (reference sequence). Trimming removed 7 bases from V and 2 bases from J, with 10 bases in between.

This clone has a handful of counts. V usage is TRBV30 and J usage is TRBJ1-1; 8 nucleotides agree with TRBD1. Germline V gives CDR1 GTSNPN, CDR2 SVGIG (reference sequence). Trimming took 1 base from V and 2 from J; bases not matched to a gene: 3. The CDR3 contains 14 residues. The CDR3 loop reads CAWSADRGNTEAFF. In DNA, the CDR3 is TGTGCCTGGAGTGCCGACAGGGGCAACACTGAAGCTTTCTTT.

This clone was seen only once. The V call is TRBV28, the J call TRBJ2-1; 13 bases line up with TRBD2. Germline CDR1 is MDHEN and CDR2 is SYDVKM. The CDR3 has 20 residues. Trimming cost V 4 bases and J 6 bases; bases outside gene matches: 18. CDR3 nucleotides: TGTGCCAGCAGTTCGCCGACTAGCGGGAGGCTCAAGTCCTTAGGCAATGAGCAGTTCTTC. Its translation is CASSSPTSGRLKSLGNEQFF.

The chain has TRBV2 and TRBJ2-7; D unresolved. This CDR3 contains 12 residues. Germline CDR1 and CDR2: SNHLY and FYNNEI. The V gene lost 3 bases and the J gene lost 3 bases, with 6 bases spanning the gap. CDR3 amino acids: CASSEASYEQYF. As DNA, the CDR3 is TGTGCCAGCAGTGAGGCCAGCTACGAGCAGTACTTC.

This chain uses TRBV5-1 with TRBJ2-5; D gene unclear. CDR3 length: 15 amino acids. V lost 0 bases to trimming and J lost 1 base, with 10 bases between them. Germline CDR1 SGHRS, CDR2 YFSETQ. In nucleotides, the CDR3 is TGCGCCAGCAGCTTGGCATCGGCGGTCCAAGAGACCCAGTACTTC. The encoded protein is CASSLASAVQETQYF.

V is TRBV9 and J is TRBJ1-4; D remains ambiguous. The CDR3 extends over 15 amino acids. Trimming removed 2 bases from V and 2 bases from J, with 10 bases in between. CDR1 SGDLS and CDR2 YYNGEE come from the germline V gene. The DNA of the CDR3 is TGTGCCAGCAGCGTGGAGGGAAGGACTAATGAAAAACTGTTTTTT. Encoded protein: CASSVEGRTNEKLFF.

The chain has TRBV11-3 and TRBJ2-3; D gene unclear. Deletions cut 5 bases from V and 0 bases from J, with 12 bases between. This CDR3 is 15 amino acids long. Per the germline V gene, CDR1 is SGHNT and CDR2 is YENEEA. The CDR3 is CASSRGYTSTDTQYF. CDR3 coding DNA: TGTGCCAGCAGCAGAGGCTATACTAGCACAGATACGCAGTATTTT. The full variable domain, rest sourced from reference TRBV11-3 and TRBJ2-3, is EAGVVQSPRYKIIEKKQPVAFWCNPISGHNTLYWYLQNLGQGPELLIRYENEEAVDDSQLPKDRFSAERLKGVDSTLKIQPAELGDSAVYLCASSRGYTSTDTQYFGPGTRLTVL.

The chain uses TRBV28 and TRBJ2-1; D possibly corresponds to TRBD2 (7 bases). Germline V gene lookup returns CDR1 MDHEN and CDR2 SYDVKM. The CDR3 totals 12 residues. V was shortened by 10 bases and J by 9 bases, with 16 bases between the two germline ends. The chain's CDR3 is CATRRGAVEQFF. The CDR3 DNA reads as TGTGCCACAAGACGGGGGGCAGTTGAGCAGTTCTTC. The full variable domain, with the rest looked up from reference TRBV28 and TRBJ2-1, is DVKVTQSSRYLVKRTGEKVFLECVQDMDHENMFWYRQDPGLGLRLIYFSYDVKMKEKGDIPEGYSVSREKKERFSLILESASTNQTSMYLCATRRGAVEQFFGPGTRLTVL.

Points on this clone: The same CDR3 also results from other DNA sequences found in this sample. The gene calls are TRBV9 and TRBJ2-2; D unresolved. Germline V gene sequence: CDR1 SGDLS, CDR2 YYNGEE. The V and J ends lost 5 bases and 3 bases respectively, with 5 bases between them. The CDR3 loop spans 12 amino acids. CDR3 sequence (DNA): TGTGCCAGCAGACGGGACACCGGGGAGCTGTTTTTT. Amino acid sequence: CASRRDTGELFF.

The chain has TRBV10-2 and TRBJ2-7; TRBD2 agrees at 8 bases. With V trimmed by 8 bases and J by 3 bases, 15 bases remained unmatched. In germline, CDR1 is WSHSY, CDR2 SAAADI. CDR3 length: 16 residues. CDR3 in amino acids: CASGWGFGGGNYEQYF. CDR3 coding DNA: TGCGCCAGCGGGTGGGGTTTCGGCGGGGGGAACTACGAGCAGTACTTC.

V usage is TRBV5-4 and J usage is TRBJ1-5; no reliable D call. The CDR3 has 13 amino acids. Trimming took 0 bases from V and 5 from J, leaving 6 bases between them. Germline CDR1 and CDR2: SGHNT and YYREEE (reference sequence). This CDR3 is CASSLAEDQPQHF. DNA of the CDR3: TGTGCCAGCAGCTTGGCGGAGGATCAGCCCCAGCATTTT.

The V gene is TRBV27, the J gene TRBJ1-1; perhaps TRBD1 as D (5 bases). Between the trimmed V and J ends, which lost 2 bases and 1 base, there was a span of 8 bases. This CDR3 region has 14 residues. Germline V CDR1 and CDR2: MNHEY, SMNVEV (reference sequence). Written as DNA, the CDR3 is TGTGCCAGCAGTTTAGGCAGGGCGAACACTGAAGCTTTCTTT. This gives the protein CASSLGRANTEAFF.

This chain uses TRBV9 with TRBJ2-6; 8 bases align to TRBD1. Germline-derived CDR1 and CDR2 are SGDLS and YYNGEE. The junction had 9 bases not matched to a gene; V was cut back by 4 bases and J by 0 bases. CDR3 length: 18 residues. As DNA, the CDR3 is TGTGCCAGCAGCATTAGGGACAGGCCCCACTCTGGGGCCAACGTCCTGACTTTC. Translation: CASSIRDRPHSGANVLTF.

The chain combines TRBV5-1 with TRBJ2-7, with D maybe TRBD1 (6 bases). The V and J ends lost 4 bases and 2 bases respectively, with 13 bases between them. The CDR3 runs 14 residues. Germline V lookup: CDR1 SGHRS, CDR2 YFSETQ. The CDR3 DNA reads TGCGCCAGCAGCCGGTCGACAGGAACCTACGAGCAGTACTTC. Protein: CASSRSTGTYEQYF.

The CDR3 DNA reads TGCGCCAGCAGTCCTAAAGGGCCAGCGGGGGGGAGAGACGAGCAGTACTTC. It codes for CASSPKGPAGGRDEQYF. V and J are TRBV23-1 and TRBJ2-7; the match to TRBD2 covers 10 bases. TRBV23-1 is designated an ORF whose function remains uncertain. V shed 4 bases and J 5 bases; nucleotides not matched to a gene: 14. This CDR3 has 17 amino acids.

This clone occurred once. The genes are TRBV28 and TRBJ2-7; D perhaps matches TRBD1 (6 bases). The CDR3 has 19 residues. Germline V gene data show CDR1 as MDHEN and CDR2 as SYDVKM. V lost 6 bases and J 0 bases, leaving 27 bases between the germline ends. This CDR3 reads CASRDSQSRPWDISYEQYF. The DNA of the CDR3 is TGTGCCAGCAGAGATTCTCAAAGCCGCCCCTGGGACATCTCCTACGAGCAGTACTTC.

The chain carries TRBV28 and TRBJ2-7; 14 bases line up with TRBD2. J gave up 7 bases and V 4 bases, and 6 bases lay outside the gene matches. In germline, CDR1 is MDHEN, CDR2 SYDVKM. CDR3 length: 15 residues. The CDR3 bases are TGTGCCAGCAGTTCCCCGGGACTAGCGGGAGTTGAGCAGTACTTC. This gives the protein CASSSPGLAGVEQYF.

V gene TRBV6-5 combines with J gene TRBJ1-2; D is unclear. V was pared by 0 bases and J by 2 bases, with 4 bases between. The CDR3 length is 13 residues. Germline loops: CDR1 MNHEY, CDR2 SVGAGI. The CDR3 reads CASSYSLNYGYTF. The CDR3 DNA is TGTGCCAGCAGTTACTCCCTAAACTATGGCTACACCTTC.

The V and J genes are TRBV5-6 and TRBJ2-7, with D maybe TRBD2 (6 bases). Between the trimmed V and J ends, which lost 5 bases and 2 bases, there was a span of 14 bases. CDR3 size: 14 residues. Germline V gives CDR1 SGHDT, CDR2 YYEEEE. The CDR3 DNA reads as TGTGCCAGCAGTGGATGGCGGGGTCCCTACGAGCAGTACTTC. This translates into CASSGWRGPYEQYF.

This sequence joins TRBV5-8 and TRBJ2-1; 11 bases map to TRBD2. Germline lookup yields CDR1 SGHTS and CDR2 YDEGEE. CDR3 length: 17 residues. J gave up 0 bases and V 3 bases, and 5 bases lay outside the gene matches. CDR3 bases: TGTGCCAGCAGCTCCCCAGGGACTAGCGGCTCCTACAATGAGCAGTTCTTC. It encodes CASSSPGTSGSYNEQFF.

The rearrangement links TRBV9 to TRBJ2-3, with D perhaps TRBD1 (6 bases). The V and J ends lost 4 bases and 0 bases respectively, with 12 bases between them. CDR1 SGDLS and CDR2 YYNGEE come from the germline V gene. The length of the CDR3 is 15 residues. In DNA, the CDR3 is TGTGCCAGCAGCCCCGGGACAACTAGCACAGATACGCAGTATTTT. This encodes CASSPGTTSTDTQYF.

The sample holds a few counts of this clone. This chain joins TRBV11-1 and TRBJ1-3, with TRBD1 matching 8 bases. The length of the CDR3 is 19 residues. The ends lost 3 bases at V and 2 bases at J; junction bases unmatched: 15. Germline assignment: CDR1 SGHAT and CDR2 FQDESV (reference sequence). The CDR3 sequence is CASSFGSNDRGGTGNTIYF. For the CDR3, the DNA is TGTGCCAGCAGCTTCGGGTCTAACGACAGGGGAGGCACTGGAAACACCATATATTTT.